This TCR beta chain was recorded in a study of T cells in tuberculosis. Trimming took 9 bases from V and 4 from J; bases not matched to a gene: 5. This CDR3 is built from 13 residues. CDR1 and CDR2 from the germline V gene are SNHLY and FYNNEI. Assay used: immunoSEQ multiplex PCR; TCRdb lists only in-frame clones, some missing. The sample has about 31,000 clones; roughly 97% are singletons. The chain carries TRBV2 and TRBJ2-5, with 10 bases lining up with TRBD2. The source material was PBMCs. The source is a donor aged 10-29 years with latent tuberculosis or without tuberculosis infection. The CDR3 bases are TGTGCCAGGAGCGGGGGGGCCCGAGAGACCCAGTACTTC. This gives the protein CARSGGARETQYF.